This is a list of T cell receptor beta chains from one sample in a study of CD8 T cells in ankylosing spondylitis. TCRdb re-called the 5' RACE reads with MiXCR, one entry per CDR3 protein. The sample lists around 490,000 distinct CDR3 sequences, roughly 5.3% occurring once. Input material: blood, either unsorted or a sorted T cell fraction (not recorded which). The receptors derive from a male donor with ankylosing spondylitis. Each CDR3 is given with its conserved first and last residue. A D gene is named only where the DNA matches it firmly. A clone size is listed for some rows: how often the clone was seen (once, few, many), or a class if it is expanded.

cdr3_aa,cdr3_nt,clone_size,j_call,v_call,d_call
CSALGNVYNEQFF,TGCAGTGCACTCGGTAACGTCTACAATGAGCAGTTCTTC,many,TRBJ2-1,TRBV20-1,.
CATSDPAGPQETQYF,TGTGCCACCAGTGATCCTGCGGGGCCCCAAGAGACCCAGTACTTC,many,TRBJ2-5,TRBV24-1,.
CAISDLLAGEGTDTQYF,TGTGCCATCAGCGATTTACTAGCGGGAGAAGGCACAGATACGCAGTATTTT,many,TRBJ2-3,TRBV10-3,TRBD2
CSARTSGYPYEQYF,TGCAGTGCCAGGACTAGCGGGTACCCCTACGAGCAGTACTTC,many,TRBJ2-7,TRBV20-1,TRBD2
CASTPRGTGPNTEAFF,TGTGCCAGCACCCCGAGGGGGACAGGACCGAACACTGAAGCTTTCTTT,many,TRBJ1-1,TRBV5-5,TRBD1
CASSQDRYGHLAARTSGANVLTF,TGCGCCAGCAGCCAAGATCGGTACGGACATCTAGCGGCAAGGACCTCTGGGGCCAACGTCCTGACTTTC,few,TRBJ2-6,TRBV4-1,TRBD2
CSVEAGIGNYEQYF,TGCAGCGTTGAAGCAGGGATTGGTAACTACGAGCAGTACTTC,many,TRBJ2-7,TRBV29-1,.
CAISERLSSGTQYF,TGTGCCATCAGTGAAAGGCTGTCGAGCGGGACCCAGTACTTC,many,TRBJ2-5,TRBV10-3,.
CASRISTGLTEAFF,TGTGCCAGCAGGATCTCGACAGGACTTACTGAAGCTTTCTTT,many,TRBJ1-1,TRBV27,.
CASRTDSRYGYTF,TGTGCCAGTAGGACGGACAGCCGATATGGCTACACCTTC,many,TRBJ1-2,TRBV19,.
CASSFPSGESYNEQFF,TGTGCCAGCAGCTTTCCTAGCGGGGAATCCTACAATGAGCAGTTCTTC,many,TRBJ2-1,TRBV5-6,TRBD2
CSARAGGGKNIQYF,TGCAGTGCTAGAGCGGGCGGGGGGAAAAACATTCAGTACTTC,many,TRBJ2-4,TRBV20-1,TRBD2
CASSGTGKSNEQFF,TGTGCCAGCAGCGGGACAGGGAAAAGTAATGAGCAGTTCTTC,.,TRBJ2-1,TRBV7-9,TRBD1
CASSKLEAGELFF,TGTGCCAGCAGTAAATTAGAGGCCGGGGAGCTGTTTTTT,.,TRBJ2-2,TRBV6-1,.
CATRSDNTDEAFF,TGTGCCACCAGGTCTGACAATACGGATGAAGCTTTCTTT,many,TRBJ1-1,TRBV24-1,.
CASSGAQGKGTYEQYF,TGTGCCAGCAGTGGTGCCCAGGGAAAAGGGACCTACGAGCAGTACTTC,many,TRBJ2-7,TRBV25-1,.
CAISESYSNQPQHF,TGTGCCATCAGTGAGTCGTATAGCAATCAGCCCCAGCATTTT,many,TRBJ1-5,TRBV10-3,.
CSVEAGDSYEQYF,TGCAGCGTTGAGGCAGGGGACTCCTACGAGCAGTACTTC,many,TRBJ2-7,TRBV29-1,.
CAISEGARETQYF,TGTGCCATCAGTGAGGGGGCTAGGGAGACCCAGTACTTC,many,TRBJ2-5,TRBV10-3,.
CASSLGPDGYEQYF,TGTGCCAGCAGTTTAGGGCCAGACGGGTACGAGCAGTACTTC,many,TRBJ2-7,TRBV12-3/TRBV12-4,.
CASSSSGTSGGVQFF,TGTGCCAGCAGTTCCTCCGGGACTAGCGGGGGTGTGCAGTTCTTC,.,TRBJ2-1,TRBV28,TRBD2
CASSLVGTGDEKLFF,TGCGCCAGCAGCTTGGTCGGGACAGGGGACGAAAAACTGTTTTTT,many,TRBJ1-4,TRBV5-1,TRBD1
CSARAGLAGGNEQFF,TGCAGTGCTAGAGCCGGACTAGCGGGAGGAAATGAGCAGTTCTTC,many,TRBJ2-1,TRBV20-1,TRBD2
CASRAILPGPYTQYF,TGTGCCAGTAGAGCGATTCTTCCAGGCCCCTATACGCAGTATTTT,few,TRBJ2-3,TRBV19,.
CASSQDTAYEQYF,TGCGCCAGCAGCCAGGACACTGCCTACGAGCAGTACTTC,many,TRBJ2-7,TRBV5-1,.
CSASSPYEQYF,TGCAGTGCTAGTAGCCCGTACGAGCAGTACTTC,many,TRBJ2-7,TRBV20-1,.
CASSQAVGGTNEQFF,TGTGCCAGCAGCCAAGCCGTTGGAGGGACCAATGAGCAGTTCTTC,many,TRBJ2-1,TRBV16,.
CASSQEWDRGTEAFF,TGTGCCAGCAGCCAAGAATGGGACAGGGGTACTGAAGCTTTCTTT,few,TRBJ1-1,TRBV3-1,TRBD1
CASSVDLGRAGEQFF,TGTGCCAGCAGCGTAGATCTAGGTCGGGCCGGTGAGCAGTTCTTC,.,TRBJ2-1,TRBV9,.
CAISAGTGSYEQYF,TGTGCCATCAGTGCCGGGACAGGGAGCTACGAGCAGTACTTC,many,TRBJ2-7,TRBV10-3,TRBD1
CASSSLPRDEQFF,TGTGCCAGCAGCTCCCTCCCTAGGGATGAGCAGTTCTTC,many,TRBJ2-1,TRBV7-3,.
CATSPDRYTGELFF,TGTGCCACCAGTCCGGACCGTTACACCGGGGAGCTGTTTTTT,many,TRBJ2-2,TRBV24-1,.
CASSFEGWAEQFF,TGTGCCAGCAGCTTTGAGGGTTGGGCTGAGCAGTTCTTC,many,TRBJ2-1,TRBV7-2,.
CASSFSGQGGGYTF,TGTGCCAGCAGCTTTTCGGGACAGGGTGGCGGCTACACCTTC,.,TRBJ1-2,TRBV7-9,TRBD1
CASSRDSLLEQYF,TGTGCCAGCAGCCGGGACAGCCTCCTGGAGCAGTACTTC,many,TRBJ2-7,TRBV7-9,TRBD1
CAITKGDNTEAFF,TGTGCCATCACAAAAGGGGACAACACTGAAGCTTTCTTT,many,TRBJ1-1,TRBV10-3,.
CASRAVDSGANVLTF,TGTGCCAGCAGGGCAGTAGACTCTGGGGCCAACGTCCTGACTTTC,many,TRBJ2-6,TRBV12-3/TRBV12-4,.
CASSSDSQETQYF,TGTGCCAGCAGTTCCGACAGCCAAGAGACCCAGTACTTC,few,TRBJ2-5,TRBV27,.
CASSEAGSFSYNSPLHF,TGTGCCAGCAGTGAAGCGGGCAGCTTCTCCTATAATTCACCCCTCCACTTT,many,TRBJ1-6,TRBV6-1,.
CSVGIGANVLTF,TGCAGCGTCGGGATTGGGGCCAACGTCCTGACTTTC,.,TRBJ2-6,TRBV29-1,.
CAISQGNSPLHF,TGTGCCATATCACAGGGGAATTCACCCCTCCACTTT,many,TRBJ1-6,TRBV10-3,TRBD1
CASSVGGTANTEAFF,TGTGCCAGCAGCGTAGGTGGGACAGCTAACACTGAAGCTTTCTTT,many,TRBJ1-1,TRBV9,TRBD1
CASSLGVRLSYNEQFF,TGCGCCAGCAGCTTGGGCGTCCGCCTTTCATACAATGAGCAGTTCTTC,many,TRBJ2-1,TRBV5-1,.
CASSRQGGGETQYF,TGTGCCAGCAGCCGACAGGGAGGGGGAGAGACCCAGTACTTC,many,TRBJ2-5,TRBV3-1,.
CATSRSSGPSNEQFF,TGTGCCACCAGCAGAAGTAGCGGTCCTTCCAATGAGCAGTTCTTC,few,TRBJ2-1,TRBV15,.
CAVPRQGRRYEQYF,TGTGCCGTCCCTAGACAGGGGCGTCGGTACGAGCAGTACTTC,few,TRBJ2-7,TRBV11-3,TRBD1
CATSRDPQDTQYF,TGTGCCACCAGCAGAGATCCGCAGGATACGCAGTATTTT,many,TRBJ2-3,TRBV15,.
CASSQKGTATGELFF,TGTGCCAGCAGCCAGAAGGGGACGGCTACCGGGGAGCTGTTTTTT,many,TRBJ2-2,TRBV4-2,.
CASSPAGGIPDTQYF,TGTGCCAGCAGCCCAGCGGGGGGGATCCCAGATACGCAGTATTTT,many,TRBJ2-3,TRBV9,TRBD2
CASGLVLGSNYGYTF,TGTGCTAGTGGTTTGGTACTCGGGTCTAACTATGGCTACACCTTC,many,TRBJ1-2,TRBV12-5,.